This record concerns one T cell receptor beta chain sequence. Its antigen is as yet unknown. The sample is drawn from a study of cytomegalovirus exposure and HLA in healthy donors. Findings of the study overall: Accurate prediction of HLA-A and HLA-B alleles (for most subjects) was reportedly achieved from TCR beta sequences. Roughly even sequencing depth across donors was the assumption behind the presence/absence analyses.

The PCR contained 60 Vbeta and 13 Jbeta primers. Only in-frame clones appear in the TCRdb table, and some are missing; sequencing was by immunoSEQ multiplex PCR. The sample includes around 120,000 clones, around 81% of them seen just once. CDR3 length equals 14 residues. Germline V gives CDR1 SNHLY, CDR2 FYNNEI. The V end lost 0 bases, the J end lost 5 bases, and 8 bases lay between the germline ends. The source is a woman in her 30s in good health and CMV-seronegative. Sequenced input: PBMCs. The chain is built from TRBV2 and TRBJ1-5, with D unclear. In DNA, the CDR3 is TGTGCCAGCAGTGAAGCGCGCCGAGATCAGCCCCAGCATTTT. Protein product: CASSEARRDQPQHF.